The sequence of this T cell receptor (beta chain) was determined in a study of blood T cells in healthy people across ages (dated by TCRdb to between 2015 and 2017). About the full investigation: In model experiments, template switching captured about one uniquely barcoded TCR beta cDNA molecule for every two T cells. Two additional independent replicas of 1 million unique cDNA reads from the same blood draw were analyzed for two donors (one aged 18 to 29 and one aged 80 or older). Four age groups were formed from the donors: young (average 16 years), middle-aged (approximately 40), aged (about 62) and long-lived (approximately 78). To avoid experimental bias, donors of different ages were distributed randomly across sequencing lanes. Using deep sequencing normalized with unique cDNA molecular identifiers, the study measured how TCR beta repertoire diversity changes with age.

Systemically healthy Caucasian individuals from Russia, some 38 in total and aged about 6 to 95 years, were included as donors. Each donor gave ten milliliters of peripheral blood, collected into EDTA-treated Vacutainer tubes. PBMCs were isolated by Ficoll-Paque density-gradient centrifugation, with at least 7 million obtained per sample. Trizol reagent was used to extract total RNA from the PBMCs, yielding at least 5.5 micrograms per sample. Naive CD45RAhigh/CD27high T cell percentages were measured by flow cytometry on a PBMC aliquot from every donor. The library was built by means of 5' RACE. Sequencing used an Illumina HiSeq 2500. A second about 7 to 12 cycle PCR used a sample-barcoded 5' primer and a J-beta primer mix. A template-switch 5' adaptor carrying 12 random nucleotides introduced a unique molecular identifier onto each TCR beta cDNA molecule. Each sample yielded at least 2.5 million CDR3-containing paired-end reads. First-strand cDNA synthesis was performed from all RNA using the Mint cDNA synthesis kit, with priming by a TRBC-specific oligonucleotide. All cDNA was treated with uracil-DNA glycosylase and then went through a first 18-cycle PCR with the universal primers M1SS and BC2_uni_R. On the study's bioinformatics: Normalization of each sample was performed by random selection of 1 million high-quality reads, each carrying a distinct molecular identifier. Reads sharing molecular identifiers were discarded rather than binned into consensus sequences. CDR3 identification, clonotype clustering and error correction used MiTCR with a Q25 quality threshold and the strictest error-elimination algorithm. A nonparametric unseen species model using Euler transformation provided a lower-bound estimate of total TCR beta diversity. The public reads were run again by TCRdb, first through fastp at Q25 and then through MiXCR, and only productive beta chains were kept. Entries that share a CDR3 protein sequence are merged under the most common genes and DNA. V and J calls and clone size were set by TCRdb, not the authors. Across this sample there are about 1.4 million distinct CDR3 sequences, with around 55% seen only once. More than 6% of the sample is held by the ten biggest clonotypes.

Overall study results and their limits: A strong correlation was found between observed TCR beta diversity and the percentage of naive T cells measured by flow cytometry. Because profiling used bulk unsorted PBMCs, naive and antigen-experienced compartments could not be compared conclusively. Total diversity estimates from one million sequenced T cells were considered lower bounds and underestimates. Compared with the aged group, the long-lived group had more naive CD4+ T cells, fewer expanded clones and increased TCR diversity, suggesting age selection. Because donor CMV infection status was unknown, age-related changes in expanded clonotypes were potentially confounded. As age increased, observed TCR beta diversity per million T cells dropped in a roughly linear way, and a significant reduction was already evident by age 40.

A note on this clonotype: Which antigen it targets is not known. Within one base of it there is no much larger clone, and no base qualities were kept.

Germline trimming amounts to 5 bases on V and 4 bases on J, with 15 as the count of junction bases outside the gene matches. For CDR1 and CDR2, the germline V gene (reference sequence) lists DFQATT and SNEGSKA. The CDR3, from cysteine to phenylalanine, totals 16 residues. Only the CDR3 DNA stays, 48 bases, in frame from base 1. Input material: blood. This TCR came from a man aged 18 to 35 in good health. The sequence links TRBV20-1 to TRBJ2-3; 7 central nucleotides agree with TRBD1. The base sequence is TGCAGTGCTGCGCCCCTAGGGGACAGAAGCGCAGATACGCAGTATTTT. The resulting protein is CSAAPLGDRSADTQYF.